The 3 T cell receptor beta chains presented below share a single source sample, sequenced in a study of blood T cell repertoires in COVID-19. Data came from immunoSEQ multiplex PCR; TCRdb stores just in-frame clones and leaves some out. Of more than 200,000 clones in the sample, about 88% were seen once. Sequenced input: PBMCs or T cells enriched from blood (not recorded which). The receptors come from a woman aged 50 to 60 who had recovered from COVID-19.

The chain combines TRBV27 with TRBJ2-7, with D perhaps matching TRBD1 (7 bases). The CDR3 has 14 amino acids. Germline CDR1 MNHEY, CDR2 SMNVEV (reference sequence). V dropped 2 bases and J dropped 2 bases, with 10 bases sitting between them. CDR3 amino acids: CASSLARGAYEQYF. The DNA of the CDR3 is TGTGCCAGCAGTTTAGCCAGGGGGGCCTACGAGCAGTACTTC.

J is TRBJ2-7 and V is TRBV5-3, with TRBD1 as a possible D gene (5 bases). TRBV5-3 qualifies as an ORF whose function is uncertain. This CDR3 spans 15 amino acids. V was pared by 0 bases and J by 1 base, with 11 bases between. DNA for the CDR3: TGTGCCAGAAGCTTGGTGGCAGGGTTTTCCTACGAGCAGTACTTC. Translating it yields CARSLVAGFSYEQYF.

This chain uses TRBV20-1 with TRBJ2-1; D perhaps matches TRBD1 (6 bases). This CDR3 region has 11 residues. V shed 5 bases and J shed 9 bases, with 11 bases lying between them. Germline CDR1 and CDR2: DFQATT and SNEGSKA (reference sequence). The CDR3 protein is CSAFNRAEQFF. CDR3 DNA sequence: TGCAGTGCTTTTAACAGGGCTGAGCAGTTCTTC.